In its sample, the clone carrying this T cell receptor (beta chain) was seen many times. The germline V gene encodes CDR1 DFQATT and CDR2 SNEGSKA (reference sequence). Between the trimmed V and J ends, which lost 6 bases and 2 bases, there was a span of 13 bases. The CDR3 totals 13 residues. This entry belongs to a study of prognosis after radiotherapy for stage I lung cancer. Two-round multiplex PCR amplified TCR beta CDR3 from genomic DNA. The first round of PCR was done with primers that matched each TRBV and TRBJ gene. TCRdb redid the calling of the multiplex PCR reads with MiXCR, one entry per CDR3 protein. In the table there are around 23,000 distinct CDR3 sequences, approximately 45% of which are singletons.

This TCR was sampled from a donor over 45 with non-small cell lung cancer. The sample here was PBMCs, taken before or after stereotactic body radiation therapy (not recorded which). The chain is built from TRBV20-1 and TRBJ1-1, with D unclear. The CDR3 is CSAVRPRNTEAFF. The DNA of the CDR3 is TGCAGTGCCGTCCGACCAAGAAACACTGAAGCTTTCTTT.